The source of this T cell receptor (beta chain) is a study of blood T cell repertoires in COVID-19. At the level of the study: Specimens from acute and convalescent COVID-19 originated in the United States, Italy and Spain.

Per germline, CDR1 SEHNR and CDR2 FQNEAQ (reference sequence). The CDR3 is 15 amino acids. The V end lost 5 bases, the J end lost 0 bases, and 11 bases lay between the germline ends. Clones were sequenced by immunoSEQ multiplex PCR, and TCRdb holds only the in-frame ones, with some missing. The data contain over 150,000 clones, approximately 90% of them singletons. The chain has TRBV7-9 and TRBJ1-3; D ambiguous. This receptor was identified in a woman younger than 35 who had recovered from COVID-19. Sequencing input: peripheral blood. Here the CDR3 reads CASSRTDYSGNTIYF. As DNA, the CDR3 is TGTGCCAGCAGCAGGACGGACTACTCTGGAAACACCATATATTTT. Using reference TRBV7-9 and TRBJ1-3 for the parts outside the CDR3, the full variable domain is DTGVSQNPRHKITKRGQNVTFRCDPISEHNRLYWYRQTLGQGPEFLTYFQNEAQLEKSRLLSDRFSAERPKGSFSTLEIQRTEQGDSAMYLCASSRTDYSGNTIYFGEGSWLTVV.